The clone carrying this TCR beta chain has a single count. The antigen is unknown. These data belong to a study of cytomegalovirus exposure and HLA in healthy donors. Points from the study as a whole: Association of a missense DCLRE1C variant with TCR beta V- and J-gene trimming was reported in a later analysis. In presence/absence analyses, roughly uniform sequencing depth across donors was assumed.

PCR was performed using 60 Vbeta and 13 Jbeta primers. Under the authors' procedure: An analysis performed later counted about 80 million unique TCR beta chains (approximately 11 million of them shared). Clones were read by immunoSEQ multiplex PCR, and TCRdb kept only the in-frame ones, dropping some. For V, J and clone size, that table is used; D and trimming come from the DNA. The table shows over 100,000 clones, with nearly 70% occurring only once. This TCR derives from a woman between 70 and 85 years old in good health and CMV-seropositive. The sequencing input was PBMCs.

This CDR3 reads CASIGGAVMNTEAFF. In DNA form, the CDR3 reads TGCGCCAGCATCGGGGGGGCAGTCATGAACACTGAAGCTTTCTTT. The V gene is TRBV5-1, the J gene TRBJ1-1, with a tentative D call TRBD1 (6 bases). The germline CDR1 and CDR2 sequences are SGHRS and YFSETQ. This CDR3 is built from 15 residues. The V end was cut by 6 bases, the J end by 0 bases, with 15 bases between.